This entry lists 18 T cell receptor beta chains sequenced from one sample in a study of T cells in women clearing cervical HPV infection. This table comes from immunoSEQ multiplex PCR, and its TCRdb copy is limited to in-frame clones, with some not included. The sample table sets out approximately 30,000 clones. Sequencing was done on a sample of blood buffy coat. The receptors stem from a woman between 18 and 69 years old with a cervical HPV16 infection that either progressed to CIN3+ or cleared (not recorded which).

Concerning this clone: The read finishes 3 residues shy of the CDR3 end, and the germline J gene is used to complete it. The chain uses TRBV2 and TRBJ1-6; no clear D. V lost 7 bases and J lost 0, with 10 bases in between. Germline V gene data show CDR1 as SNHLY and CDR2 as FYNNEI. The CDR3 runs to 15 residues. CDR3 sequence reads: CASMREGSYNSPLHF. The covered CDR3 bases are TGTGCCAGCATGCGCGAGGGCTCCTATAATTCACCC.

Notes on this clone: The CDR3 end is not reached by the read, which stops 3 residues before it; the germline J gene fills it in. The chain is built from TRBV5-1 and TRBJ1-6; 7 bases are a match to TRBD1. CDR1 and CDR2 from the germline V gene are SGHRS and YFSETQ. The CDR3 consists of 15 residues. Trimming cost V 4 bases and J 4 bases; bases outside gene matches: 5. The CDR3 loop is CASSRDRSYNSPLHF. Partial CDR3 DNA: TGCGCCAGCAGCAGGGACAGATCTTATAATTCACCC.

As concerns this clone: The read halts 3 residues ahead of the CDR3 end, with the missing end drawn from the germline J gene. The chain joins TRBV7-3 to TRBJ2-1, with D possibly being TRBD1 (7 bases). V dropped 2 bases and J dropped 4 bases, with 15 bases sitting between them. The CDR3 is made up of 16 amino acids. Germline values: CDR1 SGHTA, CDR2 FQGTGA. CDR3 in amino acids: CASSLSGGSRYNEQFF. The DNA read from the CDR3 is TGTGCCAGCAGCTTATCAGGGGGGAGCCGGTACAATGAG.

The CDR3 here is CASSSLAGNQPQHF. CDR3 bases read: TGTGCCAGTAGTAGCCTGGCGGGCAATCAGCCC. The genes are TRBV19 and TRBJ1-5; no firm D call. Read sequence stops 3 residues before the CDR3 end, and the germline J gene provides the missing end. The length of the CDR3 is 14 residues. Germline CDR1 LNHDA, CDR2 SQIVND (reference sequence). The V end lost 4 bases, the J end lost 2 bases, and 9 bases lay between the germline ends.

The CDR3 DNA, read in part, is TGCGCCAGCAGCTTGTCGCTACCTGGGACAGGAGGAGGAGGC. Protein: CASSLSLPGTGGGG. The full CDR3 sequence reads CASSLSLPGTGGGGYTF. The chain couples TRBV5-1 to TRBJ1-2, with 8 bases lining up with TRBD1. The read ends 3 residues before the CDR3 terminus; that terminus is restored from the germline J gene. CDR1 is SGHRS and CDR2 is YFSETQ in the germline V gene. The CDR3 contains 17 residues.

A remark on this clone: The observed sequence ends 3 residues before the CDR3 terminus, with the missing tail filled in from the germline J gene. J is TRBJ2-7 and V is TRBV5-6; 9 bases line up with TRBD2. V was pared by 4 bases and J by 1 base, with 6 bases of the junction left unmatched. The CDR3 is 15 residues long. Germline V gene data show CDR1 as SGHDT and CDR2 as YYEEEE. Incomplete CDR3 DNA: TGTGCCAGCAGCAGACTAGCGGTACATTCCTACGAG. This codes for CASSRLAVHSYE. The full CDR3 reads CASSRLAVHSYEQYF.

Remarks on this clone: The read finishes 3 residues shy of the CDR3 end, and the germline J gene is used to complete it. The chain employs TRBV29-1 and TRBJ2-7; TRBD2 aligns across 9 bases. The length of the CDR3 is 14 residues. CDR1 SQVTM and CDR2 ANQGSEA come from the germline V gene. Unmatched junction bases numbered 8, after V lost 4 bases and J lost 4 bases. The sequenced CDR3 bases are TGCAGCGTTGGGGCTAGCGGGGCAGGATACGAG. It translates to CSVGASGAGYE. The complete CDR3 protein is CSVGASGAGYEQYF.

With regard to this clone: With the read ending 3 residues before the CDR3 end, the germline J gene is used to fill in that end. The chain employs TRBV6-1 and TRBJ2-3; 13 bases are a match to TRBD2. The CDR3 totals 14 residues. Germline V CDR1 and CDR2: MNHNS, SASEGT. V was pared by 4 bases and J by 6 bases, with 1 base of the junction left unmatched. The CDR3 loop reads CASSATSGRDTQYF. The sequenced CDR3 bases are TGTGCCAGCAGTGCGACTAGCGGGAGGGATACG.

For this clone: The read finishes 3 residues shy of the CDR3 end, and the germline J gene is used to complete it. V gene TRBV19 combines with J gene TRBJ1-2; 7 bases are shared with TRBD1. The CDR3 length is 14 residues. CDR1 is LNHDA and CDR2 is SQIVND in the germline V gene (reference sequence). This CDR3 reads CASSPRDSTYDYTF. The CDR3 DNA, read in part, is TGTGCCAGTAGTCCGCGGGACAGCACCTACGAC.

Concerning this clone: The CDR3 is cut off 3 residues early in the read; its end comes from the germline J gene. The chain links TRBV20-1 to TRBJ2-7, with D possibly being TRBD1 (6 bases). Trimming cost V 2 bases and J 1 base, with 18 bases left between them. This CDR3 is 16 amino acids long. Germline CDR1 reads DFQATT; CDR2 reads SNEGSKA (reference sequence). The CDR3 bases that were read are TGCAGTGCTAGAAATCAACCGGGACACCAGTCCTACGAG. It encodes CSARNQPGHQSYE. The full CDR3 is CSARNQPGHQSYEQYF.

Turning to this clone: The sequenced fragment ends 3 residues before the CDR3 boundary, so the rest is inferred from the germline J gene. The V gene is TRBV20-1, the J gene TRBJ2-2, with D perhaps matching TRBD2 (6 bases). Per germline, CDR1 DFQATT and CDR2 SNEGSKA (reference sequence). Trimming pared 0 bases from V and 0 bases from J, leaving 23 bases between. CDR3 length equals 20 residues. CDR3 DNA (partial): TGCAGTGCTAGAGATTATTTGGGGGGACCAGACAGAGCGAACACCGGGGAG. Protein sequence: CSARDYLGGPDRANTGE. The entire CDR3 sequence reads CSARDYLGGPDRANTGELFF.

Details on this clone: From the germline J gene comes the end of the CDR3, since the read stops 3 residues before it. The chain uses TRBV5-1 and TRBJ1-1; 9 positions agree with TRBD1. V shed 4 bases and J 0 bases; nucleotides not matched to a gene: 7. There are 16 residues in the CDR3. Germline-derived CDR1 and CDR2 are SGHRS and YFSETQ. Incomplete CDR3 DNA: TGCGCCAGCAGCCCGTTTGGACAGGGGCTGAACACTGAA. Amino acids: CASSPFGQGLNTE. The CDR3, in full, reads CASSPFGQGLNTEAFF.

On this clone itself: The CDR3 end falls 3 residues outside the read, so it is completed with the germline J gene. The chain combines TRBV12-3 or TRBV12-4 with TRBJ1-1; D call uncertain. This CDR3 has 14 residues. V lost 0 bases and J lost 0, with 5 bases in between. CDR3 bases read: TGTGCCAGCAGTTTAGCGGGCCTGAACACTGAA. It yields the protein CASSLAGLNTE. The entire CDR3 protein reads CASSLAGLNTEAFF.

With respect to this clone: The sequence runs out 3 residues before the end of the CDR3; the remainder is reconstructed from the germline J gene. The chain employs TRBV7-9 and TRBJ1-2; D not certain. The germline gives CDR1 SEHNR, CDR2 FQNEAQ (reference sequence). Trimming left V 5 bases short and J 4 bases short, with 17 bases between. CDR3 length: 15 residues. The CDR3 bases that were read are TGTGCCAGCAGCCGCTCCTCGCAGTCCCGCTATGGC. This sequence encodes CASSRSSQSRYG. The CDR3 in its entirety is CASSRSSQSRYGYTF.

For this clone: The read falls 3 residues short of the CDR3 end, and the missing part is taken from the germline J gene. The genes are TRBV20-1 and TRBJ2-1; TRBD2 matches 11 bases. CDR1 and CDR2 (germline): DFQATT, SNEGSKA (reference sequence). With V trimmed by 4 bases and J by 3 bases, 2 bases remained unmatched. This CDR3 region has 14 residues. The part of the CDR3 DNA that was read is TGCAGTGCTAAAGGGACTAGCGGCTACAATGAG. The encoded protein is CSAKGTSGYNE. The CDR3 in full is CSAKGTSGYNEQFF.

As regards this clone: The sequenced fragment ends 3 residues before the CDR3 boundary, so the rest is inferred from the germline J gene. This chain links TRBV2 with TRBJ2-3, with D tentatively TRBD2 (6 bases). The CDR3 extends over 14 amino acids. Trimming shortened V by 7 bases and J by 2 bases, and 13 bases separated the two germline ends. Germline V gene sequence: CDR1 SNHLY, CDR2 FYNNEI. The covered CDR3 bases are TGTGCCAGCACCCGGACGGGGGTCACAGATACG. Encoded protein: CASTRTGVTDT. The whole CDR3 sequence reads CASTRTGVTDTQYF.

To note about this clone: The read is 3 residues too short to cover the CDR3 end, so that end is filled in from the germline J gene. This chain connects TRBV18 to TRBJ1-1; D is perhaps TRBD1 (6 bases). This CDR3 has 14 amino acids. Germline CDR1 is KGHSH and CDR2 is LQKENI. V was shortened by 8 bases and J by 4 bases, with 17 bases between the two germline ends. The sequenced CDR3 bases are TGTGCCAGCACTATACAGGGTCAGAGCACTGAA. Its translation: CASTIQGQSTE. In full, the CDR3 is CASTIQGQSTEAFF.

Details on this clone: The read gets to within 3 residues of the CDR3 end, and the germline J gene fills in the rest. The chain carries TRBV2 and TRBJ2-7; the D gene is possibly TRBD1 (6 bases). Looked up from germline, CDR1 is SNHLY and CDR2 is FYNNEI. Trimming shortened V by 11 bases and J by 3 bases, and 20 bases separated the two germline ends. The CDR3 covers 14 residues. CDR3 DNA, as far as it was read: TGTGCCTGCCACGCTTCGGGACATCACTACGAG. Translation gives CACHASGHHYE. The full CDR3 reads CACHASGHHYEQYF.